These T cell receptor beta chains were read from a single sample in a study of blood T cell repertoires in COVID-19. Sequencing was performed with immunoSEQ multiplex PCR; in TCRdb, only in-frame clones are kept and a portion is missing. The sample lists about 170,000 clones, roughly 83% occurring once. Input material: PBMCs or T cells enriched from blood (not recorded which). These receptors originate from a woman between 45 and 65 years old who had recovered from COVID-19. Each CDR3 is given with its conserved first and last residue. A D gene is named only where the DNA matches it firmly. Only some rows state a clone size, as once, few, many or a class for expanded clones.

TRBD1 | TRBJ1-5 | once | TRBV19 | CASRTGPGQGFDNQPQHF | TGTGCCAGTAGAACGGGGCCGGGACAGGGGTTTGACAATCAGCCCCAGCATTTT
TRBD2 | TRBJ2-1 | once | TRBV6-4 | CASSPLAGADLEQFF | TGTGCCAGCAGTCCCCTTGCGGGAGCGGACTTAGAGCAGTTCTTC
TRBD2 | TRBJ2-1 | . | TRBV29-1 | CSVVAGAYNEQFF | TGCAGCGTTGTAGCGGGAGCCTACAATGAGCAGTTCTTC
. | TRBJ2-3 | . | TRBV9 | CASSADGAGRDTQYF | TGTGCCAGCAGCGCCGATGGGGCGGGGCGTGATACGCAGTATTTT
TRBD2 | TRBJ2-1 | . | TRBV30 | CASSSGRGGNEQFF | TGTGCCTCCTCTAGCGGGAGGGGAGGAAATGAGCAGTTCTTC
. | TRBJ2-1 | few | TRBV7-3 | CASTPGHSYNEQFF | TGTGCCAGCACCCCAGGGCATTCCTACAATGAGCAGTTCTTC
. | TRBJ2-3 | once | TRBV6-4 | CASSVSGDTQYF | TGTGCCAGCAGCGTCTCGGGAGATACGCAGTATTTT
TRBD1 | TRBJ1-5 | . | TRBV28 | CASRLFSLIRDRSQPQHF | TGTGCCAGCAGGCTCTTCTCATTAATCCGGGACAGGTCGCAGCCCCAGCATTTT
. | TRBJ1-4 | . | TRBV13 | CASKQGTNEKLFF | TGTGCCAGCAAACAGGGAACTAATGAAAAACTGTTTTTT
. | TRBJ1-5 | . | TRBV12-3/TRBV12-4 | CASMEASQPQHF | TGTGCCAGCATGGAGGCAAGTCAGCCCCAGCATTTT
. | TRBJ1-2 | . | TRBV11-2 | CASSEGGAWVGYTF | TGTGCCAGCAGCGAAGGGGGGGCGTGGGTTGGCTACACCTTC
TRBD1 | TRBJ2-1 | . | TRBV19 | CASNPGQGYNEQFF | TGTGCCAGTAATCCGGGACAGGGATACAATGAGCAGTTCTTC
TRBD2 | TRBJ2-1 | . | TRBV30 | CAWSVLSSGGPSSYNEQFF | TGTGCCTGGAGTGTACTCTCTAGCGGGGGCCCCAGCTCCTACAATGAGCAGTTCTTC
. | TRBJ2-3 | . | TRBV2 | CASKRETDTQYF | TGTGCCAGCAAACGGGAGACAGATACGCAGTATTTT
. | TRBJ1-2 | . | TRBV20-1 | CSAYTGSYTF | TGCAGTGCTTATACAGGGAGCTACACCTTC
TRBD1 | TRBJ1-1 | . | TRBV5-4 | CASSLETGGLTEAFF | TGTGCCAGCAGCTTGGAAACAGGGGGCTTGACTGAAGCTTTCTTT
. | TRBJ1-5 | . | TRBV7-2 | CASSRQSNQPQHF | TGTGCCAGCAGCAGACAGAGCAATCAGCCCCAGCATTTT
. | TRBJ1-3 | . | TRBV30 | CAWSGGYLGNTIYF | TGTGCCTGGTCTGGCGGGTATCTAGGAAACACCATATATTTT
TRBD2 | TRBJ2-1 | . | TRBV7-8 | CASSLGAGANYNEQFF | TGTGCCAGCAGCTTGGGAGCGGGAGCCAACTACAATGAGCAGTTCTTC
. | TRBJ1-1 | once | TRBV6-4 | CASSTEKNTEAFF | TGTGCCAGCAGTACCGAGAAGAACACTGAAGCTTTCTTT
TRBD2 | TRBJ2-1 | . | TRBV19 | CASSMGTSGNNEQFF | TGTGCCAGTAGTATGGGGACTAGCGGGAACAATGAGCAGTTCTTC
. | TRBJ1-1 | . | TRBV28 | CASSELTEAFF | TGTGCCAGCAGTGAGCTGACTGAAGCTTTCTTT
TRBD2 | TRBJ2-4 | . | TRBV4-3 | CASSQERLGVAGKNIQYF | TGCGCCAGCAGCCAAGAACGGCTGGGGGTAGCGGGAAAAAACATTCAGTACTTC
TRBD1 | TRBJ1-1 | . | TRBV9 | CASSVGTGWTEAFF | TGTGCCAGCAGCGTCGGGACAGGATGGACTGAAGCTTTCTTT
. | TRBJ2-1 | . | TRBV27 | CASGYNRDSEQFF | TGTGCCAGCGGGTATAACAGGGATAGTGAGCAGTTCTTC
TRBD1 | TRBJ1-2 | . | TRBV14 | CASSSIRDRRPYGYTF | TGTGCCAGCAGCTCCATCCGGGACAGGCGTCCGTATGGCTACACCTTC
TRBD1 | TRBJ1-2 | . | TRBV7-8 | CASSSGQGDYGYTF | TGTGCCAGCAGCTCGGGACAGGGGGACTATGGCTACACCTTC
TRBD2 | TRBJ2-2 | . | TRBV15 | CATSPGRTNTGELFF | TGTGCCACCAGCCCCGGGAGGACAAACACCGGGGAGCTGTTTTTT